The present entry profiles one T cell receptor beta chain with its context. This clone was recorded once. Its target antigen remains unknown. Base qualities are not provided; no much larger clone lies one nucleotide away. This sample was taken from a study of control samples from healthy donors and cancer patients (TCRdb year 2020). The junction carries 26 bases between V and J, which are trimmed by 0 bases and 8 bases respectively. From a lookup of the germline V gene, CDR1 and CDR2 are LGHNA and YNFKEQ. Counted from cysteine to phenylalanine, this CDR3 has 19 amino acids. CDR3 DNA only is kept here, 57 bases in frame from base 1. The library was built by means of the immunoSEQ multiplex PCR assay. Imported from immuneACCESS, the table was reduced by TCRdb to in-frame sequences with V and J called. These copies leave out some clones; in studies compared against another copy, an unresolved V gene accounts for under half, and the cause of the remainder is not known. Here the sample has 10,000 to 15,000 clones; 70% to 90% occur a single time. Jointly, the top ten make up around 3% of the sample.

The clonotype comes from a male donor with melanoma. Material for sequencing was formalin-fixed, paraffin-embedded tissue. The V and J genes are TRBV4-2 and TRBJ2-1; the D region possibly corresponds to TRBD2 (5 bases align). The nucleotide sequence is TGTGCCAGCAGCCAAGATCTTGACCGGACTCCCGTTTTTTTATATGAGCAGTTCTTC. This codes for CASSQDLDRTPVFLYEQFF.